Below are 32 T cell receptor beta chains sequenced from a single sample in a study of T cell responses to AZD1222 COVID-19 vaccine. Sequenced by immunoSEQ multiplex PCR; TCRdb stores in-frame clones only, minus some. The table lists about 84,000 clones, roughly nine tenths of them singletons, with approximately 10% in the top ten. The starting material was peripheral blood, obtained 28 days after the second AZD1222 dose. These receptors were obtained from an adult who received the AZD1222 COVID-19 vaccine.

The rearrangement joins TRBV19 to TRBJ1-1; D is unclear. The V gene's germline CDR1 is LNHDA and CDR2 SQIVND (reference sequence). The CDR3 contains 13 residues. V gave up 10 bases and J gave up 1 base, with 13 bases separating them. This CDR3 reads CATRTHSNTEAFF. In DNA form, the CDR3 reads TGTGCCACCCGAACGCACTCGAACACTGAAGCTTTCTTT.

The genes are TRBV7-2 and TRBJ1-3; no clear D. Germline V gene sequence: CDR1 SGHTA, CDR2 FQGNSA. V lost 0 bases, J lost 0 bases, and 9 bases lay in between. This CDR3 has 16 amino acids. The CDR3 nucleotides are TGTGCCAGCAGCTTAGCCGCCCCCGACTCTGGAAACACCATATATTTT. Translating gives CASSLAAPDSGNTIYF.

V gene TRBV7-9 combines with J gene TRBJ2-7; D is tentatively TRBD1 or TRBD2 (5 bases each). This CDR3 has 14 residues. Trimming removed 4 bases from V and 0 bases from J, with 10 bases in between. From germline, CDR1 is SEHNR and CDR2 FQNEAQ (reference sequence). CDR3 sequence (DNA): TGTGCCAGCAGCTCCGAGGGGTACTCCTACGAGCAGTACTTC. This codes for CASSSEGYSYEQYF. The full variable domain, rest sourced from reference TRBV7-9 and TRBJ2-7, is DTGVSQNPRHKITKRGQNVTFRCDPISEHNRLYWYRQTLGQGPEFLTYFQNEAQLEKSRLLSDRFSAERPKGSFSTLEIQRTEQGDSAMYLCASSSEGYSYEQYFGPGTRLTVT.

In this sample, this clone turned up a few times. J is TRBJ2-7 and V is TRBV4-3; either TRBD1 or TRBD2 may fit D (6 bases each). CDR3 length: 14 amino acids. Trimming removed 4 bases at V and 0 bases at J, with 10 bases between. Germline V CDR1 and CDR2: LGHNA, YSLEER. The CDR3 DNA sequence: TGCGCCAGCAGCCTAGGGGGGCCCTCCTACGAGCAGTACTTC. This translates into CASSLGGPSYEQYF.

The V and J genes are TRBV18 and TRBJ1-2, with 9 bases that match TRBD1. The CDR3 totals 13 residues. Per germline, CDR1 KGHSH and CDR2 LQKENI. Germline trimming cut 3 bases from V and 6 bases from J; bases unmatched to any gene: 2. CDR3: CASSPGQGDGYTF. In nucleotides, the CDR3 is TGTGCCAGCTCACCGGGACAGGGAGATGGCTACACCTTC. The full variable domain, with the rest looked up from reference TRBV18 and TRBJ1-2, is NAGVMQNPRHLVRRRGQEARLRCSPMKGHSHVYWYRQLPEEGLKFMVYLQKENIIDESGMPKERFSAEFPKEGPSILRIQQVVRGDSAAYFCASSPGQGDGYTFGSGTRLTVV.

The DNA for the CDR3 is TGTGCCAGCGGCTTGGGATTTCAGGGGGCCTCAGGGATAGCCAAAAACATTCAGTACTTC. Its protein is CASGLGFQGASGIAKNIQYF. The V gene is TRBV19, the J gene TRBJ2-4; 8 bases are a match to TRBD1. The CDR3 contains 20 residues. Looked up from germline, CDR1 is LNHDA and CDR2 is SQIVND (reference sequence). With V trimmed by 9 bases and J by 0 bases, 22 bases remained unmatched.

This chain joins TRBV24-1 and TRBJ2-3, with 15 bases aligning to TRBD2. The V segment lost 3 bases and the J segment 5 bases; nucleotides outside the gene matches: 5. The CDR3 consists of 17 residues. Germline loops: CDR1 KGHDR, CDR2 SFDVKD. CDR3 amino acids: CATSDNGLAGGLDTQYF. CDR3 nucleotide sequence: TGTGCCACCAGTGATAATGGACTAGCGGGGGGGCTAGATACGCAGTATTTT.

The gene calls are TRBV2 and TRBJ1-2, with D possibly matching TRBD1 (5 bases). CDR1 is SNHLY, CDR2 FYNNEI, per germline. V gave up 7 bases and J gave up 8 bases, with 14 bases separating them. This CDR3 has 12 residues. DNA for the CDR3: TGTGCCAGCAAGACGGGATGGGGCGGCTACACCTTC. This sequence encodes CASKTGWGGYTF.

The chain links TRBV27 to TRBJ1-3; weak D call: TRBD1 (5 bases). Germline V gene data show CDR1 as MNHEY and CDR2 as SMNVEV (reference sequence). V was shortened by 5 bases and J by 0 bases, with 14 bases between the two germline ends. This CDR3 spans 16 amino acids. The CDR3 sequence: CASSRWGVSSGNTIYF. CDR3 bases: TGTGCCAGCAGTCGATGGGGGGTCAGCTCTGGAAACACCATATATTTT.

The V and J genes are TRBV7-9 and TRBJ1-2; tentatively, D is TRBD1 (6 bases). Germline assignment: CDR1 SEHNR and CDR2 FQNEAQ (reference sequence). V was shortened by 0 bases and J by 6 bases, with 11 bases between the two germline ends. This CDR3 spans 14 amino acids. The CDR3 region has the DNA TGTGCCAGCAGCTTAGCGCAAACAGGGCATGGCTACACCTTC. Translated: CASSLAQTGHGYTF.

The chain combines TRBV9 with TRBJ1-2; TRBD1 might be the D (6 bases). Germline CDR1 reads SGDLS; CDR2 reads YYNGEE. V dropped 1 base and J dropped 4 bases, with 11 bases sitting between them. This CDR3 region has 14 residues. CDR3 coding DNA: TGTGCCAGCAGCGTATGGCAGGGGTCCTATGGCTACACCTTC. Protein product: CASSVWQGSYGYTF.

The V call is TRBV19, the J call TRBJ2-5; 10 bases line up with TRBD2. The CDR3 runs 14 residues. Germline-derived CDR1 and CDR2 are LNHDA and SQIVND (reference sequence). V lost 3 bases, J lost 2 bases, and 0 bases stayed unmatched. The DNA of the CDR3 is TGTGCCAGTAGTATGACTAGCGGGCAAGAGACCCAGTACTTC. It encodes CASSMTSGQETQYF.

The chain links TRBV10-3 to TRBJ1-6; a weak D match, TRBD1 (6 bases). CDR3 length: 12 amino acids. From germline, CDR1 is ENHRY and CDR2 SYGVKD. V dropped 6 bases and J dropped 9 bases, with 9 bases sitting between them. CDR3 nucleotides: TGTGCCATCAGGGGGACAAGTTCACCCCTCCACTTT. Translating it yields CAIRGTSSPLHF.

The V gene is TRBV6-5, the J gene TRBJ2-1, with D maybe TRBD1 (6 bases). V lost 4 bases to trimming and J lost 1 base, with 11 bases between them. The CDR3 has 15 residues. From germline, CDR1 is MNHEY and CDR2 SVGAGI. This chain's CDR3 is CASSLSGQSYNEQFF. The CDR3 coding sequence is TGTGCCAGCAGTTTATCCGGACAGTCCTACAATGAGCAGTTCTTC.

The chain has TRBV15 and TRBJ2-1; possible D gene TRBD1, 7 bases. The V and J ends lost 0 bases and 5 bases respectively, with 14 bases between them. CDR3 length: 16 residues. Germline V gives CDR1 LNHNV, CDR2 YYDKDF (reference sequence). CDR3 amino acids: CATSRDWRGQDNEQFF. CDR3 in DNA: TGTGCCACCAGCAGAGATTGGAGGGGGCAGGACAATGAGCAGTTCTTC.

The rearrangement uses TRBV9 and TRBJ1-5; TRBD1 might be the D (5 bases). Trimming took 3 bases from V and 0 from J, leaving 13 bases between them. The V gene's germline CDR1 is SGDLS and CDR2 YYNGEE. This CDR3 has 16 amino acids. CDR3 coding DNA: TGTGCCAGCAGCGCCCCCGGGGCCCTTAGCAATCAGCCCCAGCATTTT. Its protein product is CASSAPGALSNQPQHF. The entire variable domain, with the rest obtained from reference TRBV9 and TRBJ1-5, is as follows: DSGVTQTPKHLITATGQRVTLRCSPRSGDLSVYWYQQSLDQGLQFLIQYYNGEERAKGNILERFSAQQFPDLHSELNLSSLELGDSALYFCASSAPGALSNQPQHFGDGTRLSIL.

The chain has TRBV18 and TRBJ1-4; D is unresolved. Deletions cut 6 bases from V and 4 bases from J, with 15 bases between. The germline V gene has CDR1 KGHSH and CDR2 LQKENI. This CDR3 has 15 amino acids. CDR3 DNA: TGTGCCAGCTCCCCCAACTCGGCCTTTAATGAAAAACTGTTTTTT. Protein sequence: CASSPNSAFNEKLFF.

Only one count was recorded for this clone. This rearrangement joins TRBV27 to TRBJ1-5, with D maybe TRBD1 (5 bases). The CDR3 loop spans 17 amino acids. Germline CDR1 MNHEY, CDR2 SMNVEV (reference sequence). Trimming pared 6 bases from V and 0 bases from J, leaving 18 bases between. CDR3 region: CASSTGTDLYSNQPQHF. The CDR3 DNA follows: TGTGCCAGCAGCACCGGGACCGACCTCTATAGCAATCAGCCCCAGCATTTT.

This chain uses TRBV2 with TRBJ2-7; D tentatively fits TRBD1 or TRBD2 (5 bases each). CDR1 and CDR2 (germline): SNHLY, FYNNEI. Trimming shortened V by 7 bases and J by 5 bases, and 9 bases separated the two germline ends. This CDR3 contains 11 residues. The CDR3 here is CASKWGNEQYF. The CDR3 region has the DNA TGTGCCAGCAAATGGGGGAACGAGCAGTACTTC.

As to this clone: One end of the junction varies from germline; a read error may be responsible. The chain uses TRBV7-8 and TRBJ1-6; TRBD1 is a possible D gene (5 bases). Germline V gives CDR1 SGHVS, CDR2 FQNEAQ. CDR3 size: 14 residues. The CDR3 region is CASSPLVGDSPLHF. In DNA, the CDR3 is TGTGCCAGCAGCCCCCTGGTAGGGGATTCTCCCCTCCACTTT.

This chain joins TRBV28 and TRBJ1-3; D uncertain. Deletions cut 3 bases from V and 0 bases from J, with 9 bases between. Looked up from germline, CDR1 is MDHEN and CDR2 is SYDVKM. This CDR3 contains 15 residues. CDR3 DNA: TGTGCCAGCAGTTTCGGTTATCCCTCTGGAAACACCATATATTTT. Its translation is CASSFGYPSGNTIYF.

V is TRBV9 and J is TRBJ2-7; 7 bases match TRBD1. The V and J ends lost 0 bases and 3 bases, in that order; junction bases with no gene match: 0. CDR1 and CDR2 (germline): SGDLS, YYNGEE. The CDR3 has 13 residues. Here the CDR3 reads CASSVGDSYEQYF. In nucleotides, the CDR3 is TGTGCCAGCAGCGTAGGGGACAGCTACGAGCAGTACTTC.

Points on this clone: Mismatch with germline at one junction end may stem from a read error. The chain carries TRBV18 and TRBJ1-3; 9 bases are shared with TRBD1. The CDR3 loop spans 18 amino acids. Germline lookup yields CDR1 KGHSH and CDR2 LQKENI. The CDR3 spells CAGSLGTGTISSGNTIYF. The CDR3 bases are TGTGCCGGCTCCCTAGGGACAGGGACAATTTCATCTGGAAACACCATATATTTT.

The chain uses TRBV28 and TRBJ2-2, with a tentative D call TRBD2 (5 bases). This CDR3 is 13 amino acids long. Germline values: CDR1 MDHEN, CDR2 SYDVKM. Trimming shortened V by 5 bases and J by 3 bases, and 7 bases separated the two germline ends. The CDR3: CASSAGDTGELFF. The CDR3 nucleotides are TGTGCCAGCAGTGCCGGGGACACCGGGGAGCTGTTTTTT.

The V call is TRBV9, the J call TRBJ2-5, with unresolved D. V lost 0 bases and J 3 bases, leaving 9 bases between the germline ends. This CDR3 has 14 amino acids. In germline, CDR1 is SGDLS, CDR2 YYNGEE. The CDR3 region is CASSVDPIEETQYF. Written as DNA, the CDR3 is TGTGCCAGCAGCGTAGACCCGATTGAAGAGACCCAGTACTTC. The full variable domain, in which reference TRBV9 and TRBJ2-5 provide the parts outside the CDR3, is DSGVTQTPKHLITATGQRVTLRCSPRSGDLSVYWYQQSLDQGLQFLIQYYNGEERAKGNILERFSAQQFPDLHSELNLSSLELGDSALYFCASSVDPIEETQYFGPGTRLLVL.

The chain has TRBV19 and TRBJ2-7; D remains ambiguous. Trimming removed 11 bases from V and 12 bases from J, with 23 bases in between. Germline CDR1 LNHDA, CDR2 SQIVND (reference sequence). There are 12 residues in the CDR3. Written as DNA, the CDR3 is TGTGCCGGCCAACACCGTGCCTACCACCGGTACTTC. Translated, it gives CAGQHRAYHRYF.

The chain employs TRBV28 and TRBJ1-2; 7 nucleotides line up with TRBD1. The CDR3 loop spans 16 amino acids. J lost 0 bases, V lost 3 bases, and 7 bases had no gene match. Germline CDR1 and CDR2: MDHEN and SYDVKM. CDR3 nucleotide sequence: TGTGCCAGCAGTTTGGGGGGGACAGCTTCTAACTATGGCTACACCTTC. Translation: CASSLGGTASNYGYTF.

The V call is TRBV6-5, the J call TRBJ2-5; no firm D call. V lost 5 bases to trimming and J lost 3 bases, with 13 bases between them. The CDR3 is made up of 14 amino acids. The germline CDR1 and CDR2 sequences are MNHEY and SVGAGI. The CDR3 coding sequence is TGTGCCAGCAGTCTAGACGGAGACAAAGAGACCCAGTACTTC. Residues: CASSLDGDKETQYF.

V and J are TRBV7-2 and TRBJ1-1, with D maybe TRBD1 (5 bases). The germline V gene encodes CDR1 SGHTA and CDR2 FQGNSA. The CDR3 consists of 13 residues. V was shortened by 11 bases and J by 2 bases, with 15 bases between the two germline ends. CDR3 in DNA: TGTGCCCACCGGACAAGTCCCAACACTGAAGCTTTCTTT. Residues: CAHRTSPNTEAFF. Full variable domain (outside the CDR3, taken from reference TRBV7-2 and TRBJ1-1): GAGVSQSPSNKVTEKGKDVELRCDPISGHTALYWYRQSLGQGLEFLIYFQGNSAPDKSGLPSDRFSAERTGGSVSTLTIQRTQQEDSAVYLCAHRTSPNTEAFFGQGTRLTVV.

The chain links TRBV7-9 to TRBJ2-1; no clear D gene. This CDR3 is built from 14 residues. With 1 base removed from V and 1 base from J, the gap between germline ends came to 5 bases. From germline, CDR1 is SEHNR and CDR2 FQNEAQ (reference sequence). Here the CDR3 reads CASSLGVSYNEQFF. CDR3 DNA: TGTGCCAGCAGCTTAGGGGTGTCCTACAATGAGCAGTTCTTC.

The rearrangement links TRBV2 to TRBJ1-1, with D possibly TRBD1 on 5 matching bases. The CDR3 is 16 residues long. Germline V CDR1 and CDR2: SNHLY, FYNNEI. Deletions cut 0 bases from V and 4 bases from J, with 15 bases between. The CDR3 DNA sequence: TGTGCCAGCAGTGAAGCCTGGGGGGGTAGAGGCACTGAAGCTTTCTTT. Translated, it gives CASSEAWGGRGTEAFF.

The chain carries TRBV6-5 and TRBJ2-7, with D unresolved. Deletions cut 3 bases from V and 3 bases from J, with 12 bases between. Germline CDR1 reads MNHEY; CDR2 reads SVGAGI. The CDR3 contains 14 residues. CDR3 in DNA: TGTGCCAGCAGTTATGGTCAGTGGTACTACGAGCAGTACTTC. Translated: CASSYGQWYYEQYF.